One sample yielded the 26 T cell receptor beta chains listed below, sequenced in a study of cytomegalovirus exposure and HLA in healthy donors. With 60 Vbeta and 13 Jbeta primers, the PCR was carried out. Measured with immunoSEQ multiplex PCR; TCRdb has only the in-frame clones, and not every one. The sample carries some 85,000 clones, 76% recorded once. Sequences were obtained from PBMCs. These receptor sequences come from a man aged 35 to 55 in good health and CMV-seronegative.

The V and J genes are TRBV5-4 and TRBJ2-1; 7 bases align to TRBD1. V gave up 1 base and J gave up 15 bases; unmatched junction bases: 10. Per germline, CDR1 SGHNT and CDR2 YYREEE (reference sequence). This CDR3 has 13 amino acids. CDR3 protein: CASSLLRTGERFF. The CDR3 region has the DNA TGTGCCAGCAGCTTGTTGAGAACAGGGGAAAGGTTCTTC.

The chain employs TRBV4-1 and TRBJ1-6, with a tentative D call TRBD1 (5 bases). The CDR3 loop spans 14 amino acids. V gave up 0 bases and J gave up 9 bases, with 9 bases separating them. Germline V gene data show CDR1 as MGHRA and CDR2 as YSYEKL. The CDR3 coding sequence is TGCGCCAGCAGCCAAGACAGGGAGGGTTCACCCCTCCACTTT. It translates to CASSQDREGSPLHF.

The chain is built from TRBV9 and TRBJ2-2; D is unclear. Trimming shortened V by 0 bases and J by 6 bases, and 12 bases separated the two germline ends. The CDR3 covers 15 residues. Germline V lookup: CDR1 SGDLS, CDR2 YYNGEE. The CDR3 loop is CASSVESLNPGELFF. The CDR3 nucleotides are TGTGCCAGCAGCGTAGAGAGCCTAAACCCCGGGGAGCTGTTTTTT.

This chain connects TRBV4-1 to TRBJ2-7, with 8 bases that match TRBD2. V shed 1 base, J shed 5 bases, and the junction held 13 bases outside the gene matches. The germline CDR1 and CDR2 sequences are MGHRA and YSYEKL. The length of the CDR3 is 17 residues. CDR3 nucleotide sequence: TGCGCCAGCAGCCAAGGAGTCGGGACTAGAGGAGGCGACGAGCAGTACGTC. Amino acid sequence: CASSQGVGTRGGDEQYV.

The rearrangement joins TRBV27 to TRBJ1-4; 12 nucleotides align to TRBD1. The CDR3 has 20 amino acids. With V trimmed by 5 bases and J by 4 bases, 17 bases remained unmatched. CDR1 and CDR2 (germline): MNHEY, SMNVEV (reference sequence). CDR3 residues: CASSQNILPGQGAINEKLFF. DNA for the CDR3: TGTGCCAGCAGTCAGAACATCCTCCCGGGACAGGGGGCGATTAATGAAAAACTGTTTTTT.

The J gene is TRBJ2-7, the V gene TRBV28, with D unresolved. CDR1 and CDR2 from the germline V gene are MDHEN and SYDVKM. Between the trimmed V and J ends, which lost 3 bases and 1 base, there was a span of 13 bases. The CDR3 has 15 residues. The CDR3 here is CASSFGPRESYEQYF. For the CDR3, the DNA is TGTGCCAGCAGTTTTGGTCCCCGAGAGTCCTACGAGCAGTACTTC.

This rearrangement joins TRBV5-5 to TRBJ2-1; 7 positions agree with TRBD2. The V segment lost 4 bases and the J segment 6 bases; nucleotides outside the gene matches: 16. The CDR3 loop spans 17 amino acids. Germline values: CDR1 SGHKS, CDR2 YYEKEE (reference sequence). Here the CDR3 DNA reads TGTGCCAGCAGCCAAGATTTGGAGGAGACTAGCTTCAATGAGCAGTTCTTC. Translation gives CASSQDLEETSFNEQFF.

This clone appeared a few times. The rearrangement uses TRBV29-1 and TRBJ2-7; D unclear. CDR1 and CDR2 (germline): SQVTM, ANQGSEA. The length of the CDR3 is 10 residues. CDR3 nucleotides: TGCGCGGCCCAAGACTACGAGCAGTACTTC. Protein: CAAQDYEQYF.

The chain is built from TRBV7-9 and TRBJ2-5; possibly TRBD1 for D (6 bases). CDR1 and CDR2 (germline): SEHNR, FQNEAQ (reference sequence). Trimming cost V 1 base and J 5 bases, with 14 bases left between them. The CDR3 spans 15 residues. CDR3 residues: CASSLVDRHPETQYF. CDR3 nucleotide sequence: TGTGCCAGCAGCTTAGTCGACAGGCACCCGGAGACCCAGTACTTC.

Judged by abundance, this clone is medium-sized. The rearrangement links TRBV6-4 to TRBJ2-1; D gene unclear. This CDR3 is 14 amino acids long. The V and J ends lost 6 bases and 5 bases respectively, with 14 bases between them. The V gene's germline CDR1 is MRHNA and CDR2 SNTAGT. The CDR3 nucleotides are TGTGCCAGCAGCGACCGGGTCGACCACAATGAGCAGTTCTTC. Translated: CASSDRVDHNEQFF.

This sequence joins TRBV7-2 and TRBJ2-5; tentative D call: TRBD1 (5 bases). Germline assignment: CDR1 SGHTA and CDR2 FQGNSA. V lost 5 bases and J lost 0, with 16 bases in between. CDR3 length: 16 residues. The CDR3 reads CASSNPRQRYQETQYF. CDR3 bases: TGTGCCAGCAGCAATCCGCGACAGAGGTACCAAGAGACCCAGTACTTC.

The chain carries TRBV4-1 and TRBJ2-3, with D perhaps TRBD2 (7 bases). Trimming removed 9 bases from V and 1 base from J, with 23 bases in between. Germline V gene sequence: CDR1 MGHRA, CDR2 YSYEKL. The CDR3 length is 17 residues. The CDR3, as DNA: TGCGCCAGTGCGGCGGGGGCTTACACGGGTGGCACAGATACGCAGTATTTT. Translated: CASAAGAYTGGTDTQYF.

V gene TRBV6-1 combines with J gene TRBJ2-1; 7 bases are shared with TRBD2. Germline CDR1 and CDR2: MNHNS and SASEGT. Trimming cost V 6 bases and J 4 bases; bases outside gene matches: 9. This CDR3 is 15 amino acids long. CDR3 coding DNA: TGTGCCAGCAGACCAACGGGACTAATATACAATGAGCAGTTCTTC. Protein sequence: CASRPTGLIYNEQFF.

The V gene is TRBV6-5, the J gene TRBJ2-7; 9 bases fit TRBD1. There are 15 residues in the CDR3. Trimming removed 0 bases from V and 4 bases from J; junction bases left unmatched: 4. CDR1 is MNHEY and CDR2 is SVGAGI in the germline V gene. The CDR3 spells CASSYSGQGVYEQYF. DNA of the CDR3: TGTGCCAGCAGTTACTCGGGACAGGGCGTGTACGAGCAGTACTTC.

The chain joins TRBV10-3 to TRBJ1-1, with a tentative D call TRBD1 (5 bases). The V end lost 10 bases, the J end lost 1 base, and 13 bases lay between the germline ends. Germline V gives CDR1 ENHRY, CDR2 SYGVKD. The CDR3 has 13 amino acids. The CDR3, as DNA: TGTGCCACCCTACCAAGGGGGAACACTGAAGCTTTCTTT. Translating it yields CATLPRGNTEAFF.

The rearrangement uses TRBV7-9 and TRBJ2-2; 8 nucleotides match TRBD2. The CDR3 totals 16 residues. The junction had 7 bases not matched to a gene; V was cut back by 2 bases and J by 5 bases. Germline V CDR1 and CDR2: SEHNR, FQNEAQ (reference sequence). CDR3 sequence reads: CASSLFPAGGTGELFF. CDR3 bases: TGTGCCAGCAGCTTATTTCCTGCGGGGGGTACCGGGGAGCTGTTTTTT.

The chain employs TRBV6-5 and TRBJ2-3; D is possibly TRBD1 (5 bases). V was pared by 5 bases and J by 6 bases, with 15 bases between. This CDR3 is built from 14 residues. The V gene's germline CDR1 is MNHEY and CDR2 SVGAGI. CDR3 region: CASSEQRGRDTQYF. In DNA, the CDR3 is TGTGCCAGCAGTGAACAAAGGGGCCGGGATACGCAGTATTTT.

The chain combines TRBV6-1 with TRBJ1-2, with D possibly TRBD1 on 6 matching bases. Trimming pared 3 bases from V and 5 bases from J, leaving 16 bases between. Looked up from germline, CDR1 is MNHNS and CDR2 is SASEGT. CDR3 size: 15 residues. CDR3 sequence (DNA): TGTGCCAGCAGTGACTCAGGGGTGCTTTGGTATGGCTACACCTTC. Residues: CASSDSGVLWYGYTF.

This clone was seen a single time. The chain has TRBV5-6 and TRBJ2-7, with 7 nucleotides matching TRBD2. V gave up 0 bases and J gave up 0 bases; unmatched junction bases: 9. The CDR3 spans 17 residues. Per the germline V gene, CDR1 is SGHDT and CDR2 is YYEEEE. The CDR3 sequence is CASSLDWAGVRSYEQYF. CDR3 in DNA: TGTGCCAGCAGCTTGGATTGGGCGGGGGTACGCTCCTACGAGCAGTACTTC.

The chain is built from TRBV9 and TRBJ2-7; D possibly corresponds to TRBD1 (5 bases). The CDR3 is 13 amino acids. Germline CDR1 is SGDLS and CDR2 is YYNGEE. With 3 bases removed from V and 2 bases from J, the gap between germline ends came to 9 bases. As DNA, the CDR3 is TGTGCCAGCAGCGGCAGGGATACCTACGAGCAGTACTTC. Its translation: CASSGRDTYEQYF. Full variable domain (remainder filled in from reference TRBV9 and TRBJ2-7): DSGVTQTPKHLITATGQRVTLRCSPRSGDLSVYWYQQSLDQGLQFLIQYYNGEERAKGNILERFSAQQFPDLHSELNLSSLELGDSALYFCASSGRDTYEQYFGPGTRLTVT.

The chain recombines TRBV4-1 with TRBJ1-1; 7 bases match TRBD1. CDR1 and CDR2 (germline): MGHRA, YSYEKL. V lost 4 bases and J lost 0; bases outside the gene matches: 14. There are 18 residues in the CDR3. The CDR3 loop reads CASSRHTGDHRMNTEAFF. CDR3 in DNA: TGCGCCAGCAGCCGGCATACAGGGGACCATCGTATGAACACTGAAGCTTTCTTT.

This chain uses TRBV5-1 with TRBJ2-1, with 9 bases fitting TRBD1. This CDR3 region has 11 residues. V dropped 4 bases and J dropped 16; count of bases not matched to a gene: 6. The germline V gene has CDR1 SGHRS and CDR2 YFSETQ. The CDR3 DNA sequence: TGCGCCAGCAGCCAGGGACAGGGTCTATTCTTC. Residues: CASSQGQGLFF.

The chain links TRBV4-2 to TRBJ2-7, with D maybe TRBD2 (6 bases). Germline assignment: CDR1 LGHNA and CDR2 YNFKEQ. CDR3 size: 14 residues. V was clipped by 1 base and J by 6 bases, with 13 bases between them. The CDR3 region has the DNA TGTGCCAGCAGCCAAGGGGGGGAACTCCTCGAGCAGTACTTC. This sequence encodes CASSQGGELLEQYF.

V and J are TRBV10-3 and TRBJ2-6; tentatively, D is TRBD2 (6 bases). Germline loops: CDR1 ENHRY, CDR2 SYGVKD. The CDR3 consists of 18 residues. Trimming cost V 0 bases and J 0 bases, with 12 bases left between them. The CDR3 DNA reads TGTGCCATCAGTGAGTCGGGGGGAACCCGCTCTGGGGCCAACGTCCTGACTTTC. It encodes CAISESGGTRSGANVLTF.

The chain recombines TRBV7-9 with TRBJ2-7; TRBD2 might be the D (5 bases). This CDR3 contains 15 residues. Trimming stripped 1 base from V and 7 bases from J, with 17 bases between. The germline V gene encodes CDR1 SEHNR and CDR2 FQNEAQ (reference sequence). The CDR3 sequence is CASSLDTSGAREQYF. The DNA of the CDR3 is TGTGCCAGCAGCTTAGATACTAGTGGAGCTCGTGAGCAGTACTTC.

This chain uses TRBV7-6 with TRBJ1-1; D unresolved. V was trimmed by 4 bases and J by 3 bases, leaving 6 bases between them. The CDR3 is made up of 12 amino acids. Germline CDR1 is SGHVS and CDR2 is FNYEAQ. CDR3 region: CASSSRDTEAFF. In DNA, the CDR3 is TGTGCCAGCAGCTCCCGGGACACTGAAGCTTTCTTT.